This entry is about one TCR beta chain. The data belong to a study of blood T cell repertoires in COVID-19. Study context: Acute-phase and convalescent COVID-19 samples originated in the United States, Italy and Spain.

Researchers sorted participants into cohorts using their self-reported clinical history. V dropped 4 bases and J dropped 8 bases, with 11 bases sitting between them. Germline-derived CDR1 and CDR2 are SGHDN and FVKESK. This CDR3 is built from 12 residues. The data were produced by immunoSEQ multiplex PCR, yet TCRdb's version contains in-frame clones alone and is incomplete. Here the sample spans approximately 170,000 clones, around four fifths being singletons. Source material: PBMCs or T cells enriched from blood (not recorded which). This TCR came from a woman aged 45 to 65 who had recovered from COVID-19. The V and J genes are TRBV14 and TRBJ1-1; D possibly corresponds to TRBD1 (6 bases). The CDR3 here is CASSRNRVEAFF. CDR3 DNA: TGTGCCAGCAGCCGAAACAGGGTCGAAGCTTTCTTT.